The 13 T cell receptor beta chains below were found in one sample sequenced in a study of T-cell reconstitution after alpha-beta-depleted transplantation in children. Preparing the TCRbeta library involved the use of unique molecular identifiers. One entry per CDR3 protein, called by TCRdb with MiXCR from the PCR reads. This table has about 580,000 distinct CDR3 sequences, under 25% appearing once. The specimen comprised PBMCs, mostly from graft donor cells, sampled 360 days after TCRalphabeta/CD19-depleted stem cell transplant. These TCRs come from a boy younger than two who had a stem cell transplant for acute myeloid leukemia, so the T cells may come from the graft donor.

This clonotype was picked up a small number of times. The chain links TRBV12-5 to TRBJ2-2, with 7 positions matching TRBD1. CDR3 size: 15 residues. V shed 6 bases, J shed 0 bases, and the junction held 4 bases outside the gene matches. Per germline, CDR1 LGHNT and CDR2 FRNRAP. CDR3 residues: CASGSGTANTGELFF. CDR3 DNA: TGTGCTAGTGGCTCCGGGACAGCGAACACCGGGGAGCTGTTTTTT.

V gene TRBV19 combines with J gene TRBJ2-5; TRBD2 is a possible D gene (6 bases). Germline loops: CDR1 LNHDA, CDR2 SQIVND (reference sequence). Trimming cost V 0 bases and J 4 bases, with 12 bases left between them. CDR3 length: 15 amino acids. CDR3 nucleotides: TGTGCCAGTAGTATAGATCTGCGGGAATCAGAGACCCAGTACTTC. Its protein product is CASSIDLRESETQYF.

V gene TRBV12-3 or TRBV12-4 combines with J gene TRBJ2-7, with 9 bases aligning to TRBD1. The CDR3 has 16 amino acids. Trimming cost V 4 bases and J 2 bases; bases outside gene matches: 9. The CDR3 DNA sequence: TGTGCCAGCAGTTACCCAGGGACAGGGCGAACCTACGAGCAGTACGTC. This codes for CASSYPGTGRTYEQYV.

In its sample, this clonotype was seen many times. The junction differs from germline at one of its ends, possibly a read error. This sequence joins TRBV5-1 and TRBJ2-6; D is unclear. The CDR3 has 14 residues. The germline CDR1 and CDR2 sequences are SGHRS and YFSETQ. DNA for the CDR3: TGTGCCAGCAGCTTAGGGTCTGGGGCCAACGTCCTGACTTTC. Protein sequence: CASSLGSGANVLTF.

The chain employs TRBV6-2 or TRBV6-3 and TRBJ2-1, with unresolved D. Germline CDR1 reads MNHEY; CDR2 reads SVGEGT. The CDR3 loop spans 13 amino acids. V shed 0 bases and J shed 7 bases, with 7 bases lying between them. In nucleotides, the CDR3 is TGTGCCAGCAGTTACTCGAGACGGAATGAGCAGTTCTTC. This gives the protein CASSYSRRNEQFF.

This chain joins TRBV2 and TRBJ2-3; D remains ambiguous. The CDR3 has 16 amino acids. Germline CDR1 SNHLY, CDR2 FYNNEI. Trimming took 0 bases from V and 2 from J, leaving 12 bases between them. The CDR3 DNA reads TGTGCCAGCAGTGAAGCGCGAGGCAGGTCCACAGATACGCAGTATTTT. Its translation: CASSEARGRSTDTQYF.

The J gene is TRBJ1-3, the V gene TRBV10-3; D uncertain. The CDR3 is made up of 15 amino acids. V was cut by 10 bases and J by 0 bases, with 16 bases left in between. From germline, CDR1 is ENHRY and CDR2 SYGVKD. Written as DNA, the CDR3 is TGTGCCAGCAGCCCTGGGGATTACTCTGGAAACACCATATATTTT. Encoded protein: CASSPGDYSGNTIYF.

The V call is TRBV28, the J call TRBJ2-2; D gene ambiguous. This CDR3 contains 13 residues. Germline loops: CDR1 MDHEN, CDR2 SYDVKM. The germline V and J ends were trimmed by 8 bases and 1 base, with 8 bases remaining between them. The CDR3 reads CASPSGNTGELFF. Written as DNA, the CDR3 is TGTGCCAGCCCATCGGGGAACACCGGGGAGCTGTTTTTT.

The chain links TRBV7-8 to TRBJ2-1; TRBD1 is a possible D gene (6 bases). Trimming removed 4 bases from V and 3 bases from J, with 13 bases in between. The CDR3 loop spans 15 amino acids. Germline CDR1 SGHVS, CDR2 FQNEAQ. For the CDR3, the DNA is TGTGCCAGCAGCTCGCAGGGGCCCCTCTACAATGAGCAGTTCTTC. Amino acids: CASSSQGPLYNEQFF. Full variable domain (remainder filled in from reference TRBV7-8 and TRBJ2-1): GAGVSQSPRYKVAKRGQDVALRCDPISGHVSLFWYQQALGQGPEFLTYFQNEAQLDKSGLPSDRFFAERPEGSVSTLKIQRTQQEDSAVYLCASSSQGPLYNEQFFGPGTRLTVL.

The chain has TRBV4-3 and TRBJ2-3, with D perhaps TRBD2 (5 bases). Germline assignment: CDR1 LGHNA and CDR2 YSLEER. This CDR3 comprises 17 residues. V lost 0 bases and J 8 bases, leaving 21 bases between the germline ends. CDR3 loop: CASSQDRESDYLGTQYF. The CDR3 DNA is TGCGCCAGCAGCCAAGATCGAGAGTCCGACTACCTGGGTACGCAGTATTTT.

CDR3 region: CSVEDGWVDRDRSYGYTF. The CDR3 DNA reads TGCAGCGTTGAAGATGGATGGGTCGACAGGGATAGATCCTATGGCTACACCTTC. The rearrangement joins TRBV29-1 to TRBJ1-2; 7 bases agree with TRBD1. Germline CDR1 SQVTM, CDR2 ANQGSEA. The trim removed 0 bases at V and 4 bases at J, leaving 17 bases unmatched. CDR3 length: 18 amino acids. Drawing the rest from reference TRBV29-1 and TRBJ1-2, the complete variable domain is SAVISQKPSRDICQRGTSLTIQCQVDSQVTMMFWYRQQPGQSLTLIATANQGSEATYESGFVIDKFPISRPNLTFSTLTVSNMSPEDSSIYLCSVEDGWVDRDRSYGYTFGSGTRLTVV.

The table lists this clonotype with many counts. The chain uses TRBV29-1 and TRBJ2-1, with D possibly TRBD2 on 7 matching bases. V was pared by 6 bases and J by 5 bases, with 17 bases between. The CDR3 loop spans 14 amino acids. Per the germline V gene, CDR1 is SQVTM and CDR2 is ANQGSEA. CDR3 in DNA: TGCAGCGTCCTGGGGGGGCAGGGGCACAATGAGCAGTTCTTC. Residues: CSVLGGQGHNEQFF.

This clonotype was counted ten times or more. This chain links TRBV12-3 or TRBV12-4 with TRBJ2-1, with 7 bases lining up with TRBD1. CDR3 size: 17 residues. With 4 bases clipped from V and 4 bases from J, the junction kept 13 bases outside the gene matches. Here the CDR3 reads CASSSRPRGIGYNEQFF. CDR3 in DNA: TGTGCCAGCAGTTCCCGCCCCAGGGGGATAGGTTACAATGAGCAGTTCTTC.